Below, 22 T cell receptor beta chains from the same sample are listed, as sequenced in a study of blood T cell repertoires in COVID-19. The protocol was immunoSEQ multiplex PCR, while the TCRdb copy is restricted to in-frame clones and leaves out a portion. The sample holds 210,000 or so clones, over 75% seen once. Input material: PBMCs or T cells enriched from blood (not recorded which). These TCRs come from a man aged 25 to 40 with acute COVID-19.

The CDR3: CASRDRATLTGELFF. The CDR3 coding sequence is TGTGCCTCGCGAGACAGGGCGACCCTAACCGGGGAGCTGTTTTTT. V is TRBV10-3 and J is TRBJ2-2; 7 bases map to TRBD1. Per germline, CDR1 ENHRY and CDR2 SYGVKD. The length of the CDR3 is 15 residues. V trimming: 11 bases; J trimming: 5 bases; junction bases outside the gene matches: 14.

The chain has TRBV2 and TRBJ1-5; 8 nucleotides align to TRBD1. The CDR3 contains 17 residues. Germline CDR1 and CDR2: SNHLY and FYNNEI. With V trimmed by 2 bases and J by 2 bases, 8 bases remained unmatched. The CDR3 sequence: CASSESTDRGGNQPQHF. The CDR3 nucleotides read TGTGCCAGCAGTGAATCAACCGACAGGGGTGGCAATCAGCCCCAGCATTTT.

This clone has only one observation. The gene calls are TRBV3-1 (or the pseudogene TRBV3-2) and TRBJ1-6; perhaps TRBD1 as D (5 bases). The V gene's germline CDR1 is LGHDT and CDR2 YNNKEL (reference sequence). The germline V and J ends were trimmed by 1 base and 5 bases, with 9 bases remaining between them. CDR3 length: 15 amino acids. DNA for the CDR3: TGTGCCAGCAGCCAAGTCGGACATGATAATTCACCCCTCCACTTT. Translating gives CASSQVGHDNSPLHF.

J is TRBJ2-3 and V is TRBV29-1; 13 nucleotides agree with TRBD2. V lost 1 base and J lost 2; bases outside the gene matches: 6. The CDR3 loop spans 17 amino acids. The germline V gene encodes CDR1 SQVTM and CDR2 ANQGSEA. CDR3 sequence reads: CSVEGLGLAGFTDTQYF. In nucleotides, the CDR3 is TGCAGCGTTGAAGGGTTGGGACTAGCGGGGTTCACAGATACGCAGTATTTT.

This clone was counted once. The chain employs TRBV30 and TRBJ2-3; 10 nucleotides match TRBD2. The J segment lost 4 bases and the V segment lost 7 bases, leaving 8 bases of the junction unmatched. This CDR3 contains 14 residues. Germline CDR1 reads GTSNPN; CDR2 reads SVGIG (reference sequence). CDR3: CALGAGGPADTQYF. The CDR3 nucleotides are TGTGCCTTAGGAGCGGGGGGGCCGGCAGATACGCAGTATTTT.

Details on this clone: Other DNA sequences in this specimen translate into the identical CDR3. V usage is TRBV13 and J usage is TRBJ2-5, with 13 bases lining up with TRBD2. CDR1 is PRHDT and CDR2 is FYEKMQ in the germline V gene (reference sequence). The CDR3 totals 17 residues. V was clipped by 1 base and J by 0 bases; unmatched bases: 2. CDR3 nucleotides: TGTGCCAGCAGCTTAGTCGGACTAGCGGGGGACCAAGAGACCCAGTACTTC. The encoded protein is CASSLVGLAGDQETQYF. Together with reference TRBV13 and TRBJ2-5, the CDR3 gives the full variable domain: AAGVIQSPRHLIKEKRETATLKCYPIPRHDTVYWYQQGPGQDPQFLISFYEKMQSDKGSIPDRFSAQQFSDYHSELNMSSLELGDSALYFCASSLVGLAGDQETQYFGPGTRLLVL.

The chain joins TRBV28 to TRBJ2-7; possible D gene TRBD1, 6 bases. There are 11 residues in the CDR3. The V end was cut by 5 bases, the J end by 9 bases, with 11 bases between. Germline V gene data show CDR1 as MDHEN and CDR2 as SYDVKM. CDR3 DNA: TGTGCCAGCAGTCAACAGGGAACGCAGTACTTC. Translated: CASSQQGTQYF.

CDR3: CASSARTAATNEKLFF. The CDR3 region has the DNA TGTGCCAGTAGTGCTCGGACAGCTGCAACTAATGAAAAACTGTTTTTT. J is TRBJ1-4 and V is TRBV19, with D perhaps TRBD1 (6 bases). The CDR3 extends over 16 amino acids. CDR1 and CDR2 from the germline V gene are LNHDA and SQIVND (reference sequence). Trimming pared 5 bases from V and 0 bases from J, leaving 13 bases between.

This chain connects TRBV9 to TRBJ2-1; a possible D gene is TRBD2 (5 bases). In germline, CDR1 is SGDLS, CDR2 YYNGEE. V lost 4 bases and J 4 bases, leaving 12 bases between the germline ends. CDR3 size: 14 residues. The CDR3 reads CASSPHGGYNEQFF. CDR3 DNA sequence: TGTGCCAGCAGCCCCCACGGAGGATACAATGAGCAGTTCTTC.

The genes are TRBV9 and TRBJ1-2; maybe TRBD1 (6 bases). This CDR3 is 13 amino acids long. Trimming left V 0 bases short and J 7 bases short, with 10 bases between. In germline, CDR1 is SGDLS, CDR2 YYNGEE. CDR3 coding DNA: TGTGCCAGCAGCGTAGGGACAGATGGTGGCTACACCTTC. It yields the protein CASSVGTDGGYTF.

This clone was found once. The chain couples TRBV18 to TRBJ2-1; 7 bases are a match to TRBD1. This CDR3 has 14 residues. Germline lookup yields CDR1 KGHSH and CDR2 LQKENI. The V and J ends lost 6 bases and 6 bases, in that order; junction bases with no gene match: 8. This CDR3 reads CASSPSQGLNEQFF. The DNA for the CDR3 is TGTGCCAGCTCGCCCTCACAGGGGCTCAATGAGCAGTTCTTC.

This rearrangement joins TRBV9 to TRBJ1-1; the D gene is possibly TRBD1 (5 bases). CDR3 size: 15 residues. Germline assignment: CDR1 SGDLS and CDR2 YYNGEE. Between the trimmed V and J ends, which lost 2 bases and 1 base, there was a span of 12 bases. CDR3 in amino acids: CASSVSGWGNTEAFF. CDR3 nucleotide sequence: TGTGCCAGCAGCGTTTCAGGGTGGGGGAACACTGAAGCTTTCTTT.

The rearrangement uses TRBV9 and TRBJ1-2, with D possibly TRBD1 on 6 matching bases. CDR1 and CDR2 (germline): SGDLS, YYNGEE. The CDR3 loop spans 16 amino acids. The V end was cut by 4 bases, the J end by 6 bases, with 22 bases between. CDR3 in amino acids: CASSHYRAAHLDGYTF. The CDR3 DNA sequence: TGTGCCAGCAGCCATTACAGGGCGGCCCACCTTGATGGCTACACCTTC.

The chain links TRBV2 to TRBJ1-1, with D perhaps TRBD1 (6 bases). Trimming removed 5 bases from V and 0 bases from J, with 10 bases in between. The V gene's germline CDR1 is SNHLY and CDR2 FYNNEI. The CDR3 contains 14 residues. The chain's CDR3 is CASSIQGMNTEAFF. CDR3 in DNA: TGTGCCAGCAGTATACAGGGCATGAACACTGAAGCTTTCTTT. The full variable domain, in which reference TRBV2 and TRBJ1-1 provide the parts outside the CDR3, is EPEVTQTPSHQVTQMGQEVILRCVPISNHLYFYWYRQILGQKVEFLVSFYNNEISEKSEIFDDQFSVERPDGSNFTLKIRSTKLEDSAMYFCASSIQGMNTEAFFGQGTRLTVV.

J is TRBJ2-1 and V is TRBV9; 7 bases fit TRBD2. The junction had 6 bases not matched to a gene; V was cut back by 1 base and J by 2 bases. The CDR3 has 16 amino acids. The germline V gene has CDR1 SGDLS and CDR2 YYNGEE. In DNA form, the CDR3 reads TGTGCCAGCAGCGTAAGCGTTAGCGGGCCCTACAATGAGCAGTTCTTC. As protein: CASSVSVSGPYNEQFF. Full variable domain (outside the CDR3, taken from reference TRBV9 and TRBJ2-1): DSGVTQTPKHLITATGQRVTLRCSPRSGDLSVYWYQQSLDQGLQFLIQYYNGEERAKGNILERFSAQQFPDLHSELNLSSLELGDSALYFCASSVSVSGPYNEQFFGPGTRLTVL.

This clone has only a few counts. The CDR3 here is CASSLSVSAEAFF. The DNA for the CDR3 is TGCGCCAGCAGCCTTTCAGTTTCCGCTGAAGCTTTCTTT. V is TRBV5-1 and J is TRBJ1-1, with no clear D. Trimming removed 4 bases from V and 6 bases from J, with 13 bases in between. This CDR3 is built from 13 residues. Germline V CDR1 and CDR2: SGHRS, YFSETQ.

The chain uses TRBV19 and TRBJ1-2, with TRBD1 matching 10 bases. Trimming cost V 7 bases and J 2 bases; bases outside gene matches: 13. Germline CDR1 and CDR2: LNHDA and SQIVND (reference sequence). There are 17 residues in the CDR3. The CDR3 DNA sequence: TGTGCCAGTACCTTTAGGGGACAGGGGATTGCCAACTATGGCTACACCTTC. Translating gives CASTFRGQGIANYGYTF.

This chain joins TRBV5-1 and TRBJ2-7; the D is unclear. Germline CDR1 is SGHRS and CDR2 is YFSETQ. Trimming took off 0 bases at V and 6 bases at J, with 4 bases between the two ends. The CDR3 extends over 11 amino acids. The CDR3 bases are TGCGCCAGCAGCTTGGGGCCCGAGCAGTACTTC. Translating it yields CASSLGPEQYF.

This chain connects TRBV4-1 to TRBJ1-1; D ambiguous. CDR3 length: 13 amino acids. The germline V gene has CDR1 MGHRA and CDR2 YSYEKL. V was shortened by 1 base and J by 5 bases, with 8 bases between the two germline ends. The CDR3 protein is CASSQVRGTEAFF. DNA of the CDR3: TGCGCCAGCAGCCAAGTTAGAGGGACTGAAGCTTTCTTT.

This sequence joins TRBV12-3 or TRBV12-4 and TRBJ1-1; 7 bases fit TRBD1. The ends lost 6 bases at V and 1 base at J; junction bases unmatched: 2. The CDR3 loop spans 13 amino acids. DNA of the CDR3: TGTGCCAGCAGGCACAGGGGGAACACTGAAGCTTTCTTT. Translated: CASRHRGNTEAFF.

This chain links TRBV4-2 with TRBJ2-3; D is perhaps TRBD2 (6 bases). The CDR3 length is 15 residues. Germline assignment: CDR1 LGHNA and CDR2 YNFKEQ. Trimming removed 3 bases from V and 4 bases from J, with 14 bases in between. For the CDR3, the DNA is TGTGCCAGCAGCCATCCCGGGGGTTATTCAGATACGCAGTATTTT. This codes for CASSHPGGYSDTQYF.

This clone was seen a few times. CDR3 sequence: CASSLESNQPQHF. The CDR3 DNA follows: TGCGCCAGCAGTTTAGAAAGCAATCAGCCCCAGCATTTT. The chain uses TRBV5-1 and TRBJ1-5; unclear D gene. There are 13 residues in the CDR3. V was shortened by 5 bases and J by 1 base, with 7 bases between the two germline ends. Germline assignment: CDR1 SGHRS and CDR2 YFSETQ.